This paragraph reports one T cell receptor beta chain. Other nucleotide sequences from this sample produce the same CDR3. The record originates from a study of blood T cell repertoires in COVID-19. Turning to the study itself: T cells, B-cell-depleted T cells, or PBMCs provided the cDNA or gDNA that served as material.

As handled by the study authors: Estimated nucleated cell counts came from reference gene primer amplification. Generated by immunoSEQ multiplex PCR, the TCRdb table keeps only in-frame clones and is missing some. The DNA gave D and trimming, while V, J and clone size come from that table. The data show 80,000 to 95,000 clones, with under 90% seen just once and more than 3% held by the top ten. This TCR derives from a woman in her seventies with acute or convalescent COVID-19. The sequenced material came from peripheral blood.

CDR3 sequence reads: CASSPTSGTAIYNEQFF. The DNA of the CDR3 is TGTGCCAGCAGCCCAACGTCCGGGACAGCGATATACAATGAGCAGTTCTTC. This rearrangement joins TRBV3-1 (or the pseudogene TRBV3-2) to TRBJ2-1, with 7 bases aligning to TRBD1. V shed 4 bases and J 4 bases; nucleotides not matched to a gene: 13. The CDR3 totals 17 residues. CDR1 is LGHDT and CDR2 is YNNKEL in the germline V gene (reference sequence).